The entry that follows covers one T cell receptor beta chain sequence. This clonotype was found many times. Its antigen remains unidentified. No base qualities exist here, and no much larger clone lies one base off it. This specimen belongs to a study of T-cell memory formation after mild COVID-19 (dated by TCRdb to the early 2020s). Regarding the study in general: TCR sequence clusters from the two donors were found to be largely donor specific. Two young, previously healthy adult volunteers made up the cohort, one male and one female. T-cell clones expanding and contracting after mild COVID-19 in two donors were tracked by longitudinal TCRalpha and TCRbeta repertoire sequencing. Paper-wide results and their limitations: From day 15 to 85, contracting clones showed balanced CD4/CD8 phenotypes, whereas a second wave of clones that expanded from day 15 to 37 leaned towards CD4+. Contracting CD4+ clones appeared mostly in the CM and EM memory subsets, whereas CD8+ clones were enriched in EMRA. The study covered only a couple of mild cases, and larger cohorts including severe cases with pre-infection samples were considered necessary. Some responding clones were detected in pre-infection memory, suggesting pre-existing cross-reactive memory T cells joined the SARS-CoV-2 response. Whether the second-wave clones peaking on day 37 were SARS-CoV-2 specific was not confirmed.

Instrument on record: Illumina NovaSeq 6000. TCRalpha and TCRbeta cDNA libraries were built by 5'RACE with constant-segment primers, adding sample barcodes and unique molecular identifiers. Trizol reagent was used to extract RNA from every sample. Library amplification was performed in two PCR steps, and a second sample barcode and Illumina TruSeq adapters were introduced in the second step. Libraries were sequenced on an Illumina NovaSeq with 2 x 150 bp paired-end reads. Turning to the authors' computational methods: Reads were demultiplexed and collapsed into UMI-guided consensus sequences with migec v1.2.7. Using mixcr v2.1.11, UMI consensuses were aligned to TRA and TRB V and J templates and then assembled into clonotypes. Expanded or contracted clonotypes were those called significant by both edgeR and NoisET, with noise models trained on biological replicates. For edgeR calls, a false discovery rate-adjusted p below 0.01 and a log2 fold-change threshold of 1 were applied. As an exploratory analysis of dynamics, max-normalized trajectories of the 1000 most abundant clonotypes were examined with PCA combined with hierarchical clustering. Separately sequenced CD4+ and CD8+ repertoires were used to assign the CD4 or CD8 phenotype of responding clones. The public reads were run again by TCRdb, first through fastp at Q25 and then through MiXCR, and only productive beta chains were kept. Records with the same CDR3 protein are collapsed into one entry carrying the most frequent genes and DNA. The V and J calls and clone size are TCRdb's, not the authors'. Across this sample there are more than 350,000 distinct CDR3 sequences, with approximately 16% seen only once. Around a fifth of the sample is in the top ten clones.

Ficoll-Paque density gradient centrifugation was used to isolate PBMCs. V is trimmed back by 6 bases and J by 2 bases, and the junction contains 4 bases that no gene match accounts for. The CDR3 contains 15 residues, cysteine and phenylalanine counted. Only CDR3 DNA remains: 45 bases, in frame from the first base. CDR1 and CDR2 are drawn from the germline V gene: MNHEY, SVGAGI. Sequenced sample: PBMCs or a T cell subset sorted from them (not recorded which). This clonotype originated in a man aged 18 to 30 who had mild COVID-19 (a few samples of this study predate the infection). The sample titles of this study are shuffled in the database, so cell type and time point are left out; the donor was told from shared clones. The V and J genes are TRBV6-5 and TRBJ2-3; 11 nucleotides in the junction match TRBD2. The CDR3 amino acid sequence is: CASSLAGGLTDTQYF. The DNA sequence is TGTGCCAGCAGCCTAGCGGGGGGCCTCACAGATACGCAGTATTTT.